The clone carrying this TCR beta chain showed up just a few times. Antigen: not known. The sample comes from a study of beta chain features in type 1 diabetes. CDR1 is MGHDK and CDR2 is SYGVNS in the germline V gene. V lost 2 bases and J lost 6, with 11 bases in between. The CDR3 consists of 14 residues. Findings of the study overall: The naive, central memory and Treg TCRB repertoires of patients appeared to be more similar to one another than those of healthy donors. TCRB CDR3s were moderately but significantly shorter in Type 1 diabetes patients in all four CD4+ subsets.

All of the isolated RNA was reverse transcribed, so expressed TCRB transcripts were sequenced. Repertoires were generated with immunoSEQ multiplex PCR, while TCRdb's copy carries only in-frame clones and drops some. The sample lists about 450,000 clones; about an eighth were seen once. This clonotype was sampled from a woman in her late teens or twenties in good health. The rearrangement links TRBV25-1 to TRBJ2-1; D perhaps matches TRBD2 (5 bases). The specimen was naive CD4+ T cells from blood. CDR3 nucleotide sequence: TGTGCCAGCAGTGAAGTAGGTAGCGTCAATGAGCAGTTCTTC. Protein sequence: CASSEVGSVNEQFF.